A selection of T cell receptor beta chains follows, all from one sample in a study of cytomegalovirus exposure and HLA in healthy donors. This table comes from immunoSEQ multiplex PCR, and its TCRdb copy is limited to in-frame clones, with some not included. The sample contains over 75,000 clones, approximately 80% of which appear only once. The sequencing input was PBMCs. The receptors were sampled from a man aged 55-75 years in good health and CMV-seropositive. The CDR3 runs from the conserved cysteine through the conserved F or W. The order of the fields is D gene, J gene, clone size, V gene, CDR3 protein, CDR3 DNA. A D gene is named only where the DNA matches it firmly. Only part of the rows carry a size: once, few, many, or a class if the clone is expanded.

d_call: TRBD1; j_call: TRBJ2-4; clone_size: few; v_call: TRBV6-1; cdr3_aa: CASSVDRGDIQYF; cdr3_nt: TGTGCCAGCAGCGTGGACAGGGGGGACATTCAGTACTTC
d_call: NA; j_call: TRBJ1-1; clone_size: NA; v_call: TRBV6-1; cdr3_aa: CASILRVNTEAFF; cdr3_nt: TGTGCCAGCATATTGAGGGTGAACACTGAAGCTTTCTTT
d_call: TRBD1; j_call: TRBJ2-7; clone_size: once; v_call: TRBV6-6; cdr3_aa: CASSPGTGVHEQYF; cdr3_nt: TGTGCCAGCAGTCCCGGGACAGGGGTCCACGAGCAGTACTTC
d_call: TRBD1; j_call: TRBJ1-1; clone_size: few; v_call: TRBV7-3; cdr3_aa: CASSLTGRTEAFF; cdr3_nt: TGTGCCAGCAGCTTGACAGGGAGGACTGAAGCTTTCTTT
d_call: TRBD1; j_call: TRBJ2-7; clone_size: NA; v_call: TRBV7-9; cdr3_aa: CASSLGGQGIEQYF; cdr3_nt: TGTGCCAGCAGCTTAGGGGGACAGGGGATAGAGCAGTACTTC
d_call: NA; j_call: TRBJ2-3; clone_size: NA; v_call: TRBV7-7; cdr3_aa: CASSLEWGGATDTQYF; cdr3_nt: TGTGCTAGCAGCTTAGAGTGGGGCGGGGCGACAGATACGCAGTATTTT
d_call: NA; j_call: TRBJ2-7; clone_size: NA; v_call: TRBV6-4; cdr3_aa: CASSDGREQYF; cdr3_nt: TGTGCCAGCAGTGACGGGCGCGAGCAGTACTTC
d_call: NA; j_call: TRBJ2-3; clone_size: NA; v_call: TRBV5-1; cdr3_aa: CASSPGRGYRTDTQYF; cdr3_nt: TGCGCCAGCAGCCCCGGAAGGGGTTATCGGACAGATACGCAGTATTTT
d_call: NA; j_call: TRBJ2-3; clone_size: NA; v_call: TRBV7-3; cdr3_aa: CASSLSGDTQYF; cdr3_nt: TGTGCCAGCAGCTTATCCGGGGATACGCAGTATTTT
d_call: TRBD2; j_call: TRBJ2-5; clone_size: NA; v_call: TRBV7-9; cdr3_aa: CASSLEGLAGEQYF; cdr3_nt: TGTGCCAGCAGCCTCGAGGGACTAGCGGGGGAGCAGTACTTC
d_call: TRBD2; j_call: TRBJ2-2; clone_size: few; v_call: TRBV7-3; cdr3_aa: CASRQLAGTGELFF; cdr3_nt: TGTGCCAGCAGACAACTAGCGGGCACCGGGGAGCTGTTTTTT
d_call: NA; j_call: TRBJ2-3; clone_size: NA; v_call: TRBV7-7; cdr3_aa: CASSSQRQASCTDTQYF; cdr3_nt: TGTGCTAGCAGCTCCCAGCGACAGGCGAGTTGCACAGATACGCAGTATTTT